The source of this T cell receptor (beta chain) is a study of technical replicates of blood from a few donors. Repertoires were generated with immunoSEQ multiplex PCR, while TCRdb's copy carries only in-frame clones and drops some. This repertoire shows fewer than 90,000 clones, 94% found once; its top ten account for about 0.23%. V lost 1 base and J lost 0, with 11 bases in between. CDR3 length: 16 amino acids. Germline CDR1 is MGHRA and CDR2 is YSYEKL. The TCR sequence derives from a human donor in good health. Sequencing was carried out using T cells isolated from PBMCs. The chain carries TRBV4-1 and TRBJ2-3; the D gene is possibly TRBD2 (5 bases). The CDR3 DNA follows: TGCGCCAGCAGCCAAGTGGAGGTAATGAGCACAGATACGCAGTATTTT. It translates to CASSQVEVMSTDTQYF.